One and the same sample provided the 27 T cell receptor beta chains below, sequenced in a study of T cells in localized non-small cell lung cancer. Produced via immunoSEQ multiplex PCR; TCRdb's table is partial and in-frame only. This repertoire shows 30,000 to 35,000 clones, about 91% found once; its top ten account for about an eighth. The starting material was peripheral blood mononuclear cells, obtained before any cancer treatment. Every receptor here comes from a female donor aged 60 or older with stage II lung adenocarcinoma.

This clone has just a few counts. This chain joins TRBV19 and TRBJ2-6; a weak D match, TRBD1 (6 bases). CDR1 is LNHDA and CDR2 is SQIVND in the germline V gene (reference sequence). Trimming removed 4 bases from V and 0 bases from J, with 22 bases in between. CDR3 length equals 20 residues. The CDR3 loop reads CASSTYPGTNHFSGANVLTF. The CDR3 DNA reads as TGTGCCAGTAGTACCTACCCCGGGACAAATCATTTCTCTGGGGCCAACGTCCTGACTTTC.

This chain joins TRBV5-1 and TRBJ1-1; TRBD1 might be the D (5 bases). CDR1 is SGHRS, CDR2 YFSETQ, per germline. This CDR3 spans 16 amino acids. Trimming cost V 3 bases and J 4 bases, with 19 bases left between them. CDR3 in amino acids: CASSSGATQRGTEAFF. DNA for the CDR3: TGCGCCAGCAGCTCTGGAGCGACTCAGAGGGGCACTGAAGCTTTCTTT.

The genes are TRBV28 and TRBJ2-7; 12 bases fit TRBD2. Germline values: CDR1 MDHEN, CDR2 SYDVKM. This CDR3 is 17 amino acids long. The junction had 9 bases not matched to a gene; V was cut back by 2 bases and J by 4 bases. CDR3 sequence: CASSLGASGGAAYEQYF. Written as DNA, the CDR3 is TGTGCCAGCAGTTTAGGAGCTAGCGGGGGGGCCGCGTACGAGCAGTACTTC.

This chain links TRBV5-8 with TRBJ1-3; the D is unclear. The V gene's germline CDR1 is SGHTS and CDR2 YDEGEE. This CDR3 has 16 amino acids. The V gene lost 0 bases and the J gene lost 1 base, with 11 bases spanning the gap. The CDR3 reads CASSLAGWDSGNTIYF. The CDR3 bases are TGTGCCAGCAGCTTGGCAGGTTGGGATTCTGGAAACACCATATATTTT.

As to this clone: One end of the junction fails to match germline, which may point to a read error. The CDR3 DNA reads TGTGCCAGCAGTTGGGGGGACAGTTACAATCAGCAGTTCTTC. Translated: CASSWGDSYNQQFF. The chain employs TRBV27 and TRBJ2-1, with a weak D call TRBD1 (7 bases). The CDR3 runs 14 residues. CDR1 is MNHEY and CDR2 is SMNVEV in the germline V gene (reference sequence).

CDR3: CASSSGTSGRTDTQYF. The CDR3 bases are TGTGCCAGCAGCTCTGGGACTAGCGGGCGCACAGATACGCAGTATTTT. This rearrangement joins TRBV5-4 to TRBJ2-3; 12 bases line up with TRBD2. J gave up 1 base and V 3 bases, and 3 bases lay outside the gene matches. From germline, CDR1 is SGHNT and CDR2 YYREEE (reference sequence). The CDR3 loop spans 16 amino acids.

V usage is TRBV7-8 and J usage is TRBJ2-2, with TRBD2 identical over 9 bases. The CDR3 sequence is 19 residues long. V lost 3 bases and J lost 4; bases outside the gene matches: 15. CDR1 SGHVS and CDR2 FQNEAQ come from the germline V gene. This CDR3 is CASSFFQPGLAGLTGELFF. CDR3 nucleotides: TGTGCCAGCAGCTTTTTTCAGCCCGGGCTAGCGGGACTCACCGGGGAGCTGTTTTTT.

This clone was seen once. J is TRBJ1-1 and V is TRBV7-3, with 7 bases identical to TRBD1. The CDR3 has 14 amino acids. The germline CDR1 and CDR2 sequences are SGHTA and FQGTGA. The J segment lost 7 bases and the V segment lost 5 bases, leaving 10 bases of the junction unmatched. Written as DNA, the CDR3 is TGTGCCAGCAGCCCCAGGGGGGGAGGGTATGAAGCTTTCTTT. As protein: CASSPRGGGYEAFF.

The chain uses TRBV5-4 and TRBJ2-2; D call uncertain. V dropped 2 bases and J dropped 6 bases, with 11 bases sitting between them. Germline V gene data show CDR1 as SGHNT and CDR2 as YYREEE (reference sequence). The CDR3 extends over 14 amino acids. The DNA of the CDR3 is TGTGCCAGCAGCTTTGCAATTGGAGCCGGGGAGCTGTTTTTT. It encodes CASSFAIGAGELFF.

The chain recombines TRBV29-1 with TRBJ2-1, with 7 bases identical to TRBD2. There are 13 residues in the CDR3. Germline CDR1 and CDR2: SQVTM and ANQGSEA. V shed 5 bases, J shed 4 bases, and the junction held 5 bases outside the gene matches. In DNA, the CDR3 is TGCAGCGTTCAGACTAGCAGATACAATGAGCAGTTCTTC. Its translation: CSVQTSRYNEQFF.

The chain joins TRBV5-4 to TRBJ1-1; the D is unclear. This CDR3 contains 15 residues. Germline V CDR1 and CDR2: SGHNT, YYREEE (reference sequence). Trimming removed 3 bases at V and 6 bases at J, with 18 bases between. As DNA, the CDR3 is TGTGCCAGCAGCTCGAAGCACGGGGAGAGGTCTGAAGCTTTCTTT. This gives the protein CASSSKHGERSEAFF.

The chain combines TRBV4-1 with TRBJ2-7, with TRBD2 matching over 9 bases. V was pared by 2 bases and J by 2 bases, with 4 bases of the junction left unmatched. The CDR3 is 15 residues long. Germline values: CDR1 MGHRA, CDR2 YSYEKL. The CDR3 loop is CASSQYSGRPYEQYF. CDR3 nucleotide sequence: TGCGCCAGCAGCCAATATAGCGGGAGACCCTACGAGCAGTACTTC.

The V call is TRBV27, the J call TRBJ2-7, with unresolved D. The germline V and J ends were trimmed by 6 bases and 0 bases, with 15 bases remaining between them. CDR3 size: 15 residues. Germline V gene data show CDR1 as MNHEY and CDR2 as SMNVEV (reference sequence). The CDR3 loop is CASRRRVANSYEQYF. The CDR3 nucleotides read TGTGCCAGCAGACGAAGGGTGGCGAACTCCTACGAGCAGTACTTC.

The genes are TRBV9 and TRBJ1-1; no clear D gene. The CDR3 is 14 residues long. V dropped 2 bases and J dropped 3 bases, with 11 bases sitting between them. The V gene's germline CDR1 is SGDLS and CDR2 YYNGEE. The CDR3 sequence is CASSVGPVDTEAFF. CDR3 coding DNA: TGTGCCAGCAGCGTGGGCCCAGTGGACACTGAAGCTTTCTTT.

V and J are TRBV28 and TRBJ2-7, with TRBD1 as a possible D gene (5 bases). The length of the CDR3 is 16 residues. V lost 3 bases and J lost 0, with 15 bases in between. Germline-derived CDR1 and CDR2 are MDHEN and SYDVKM. CDR3 coding DNA: TGTGCCAGCAGTTTCGGATCAGGGTTAGGCTCCTACGAGCAGTACTTC. This codes for CASSFGSGLGSYEQYF.

The V call is TRBV9, the J call TRBJ1-2; TRBD1 is a possible D gene (5 bases). V was pared by 4 bases and J by 1 base, with 14 bases between. Germline CDR1 is SGDLS and CDR2 is YYNGEE. The CDR3 covers 15 residues. For the CDR3, the DNA is TGTGCCAGCAGCCCCCAGGTGGGACTTAACTATGGCTACACCTTC. Residues: CASSPQVGLNYGYTF.

This clone has only one observation. CDR3 nucleotides: TGCGCCAGCAGCTCCGGGACAGGGAAGTGGAATGAGCAGTTCTTC. Translating gives CASSSGTGKWNEQFF. The chain uses TRBV4-1 and TRBJ2-1; 9 positions match TRBD1. V shed 5 bases and J 7 bases; nucleotides not matched to a gene: 9. The length of the CDR3 is 15 residues. The germline V gene has CDR1 MGHRA and CDR2 YSYEKL.

The rearrangement joins TRBV6-5 to TRBJ1-2, with no clear D. V shed 0 bases and J shed 2 bases, with 4 bases lying between them. This CDR3 region has 13 residues. Germline V gives CDR1 MNHEY, CDR2 SVGAGI. This chain's CDR3 is CASSYSNNYGYTF. The CDR3 DNA reads as TGTGCCAGCAGTTACTCTAACAACTATGGCTACACCTTC.

This chain links TRBV19 with TRBJ2-2, with TRBD1 matching over 7 bases. Germline values: CDR1 LNHDA, CDR2 SQIVND (reference sequence). The CDR3 has 14 residues. V lost 7 bases, J lost 2 bases, and 4 bases stayed unmatched. Here the CDR3 DNA reads TGTGCCAGTATAGGGACAGCAAACACCGGGGAGCTGTTTTTT. Translating it yields CASIGTANTGELFF.

This clone has only one observation. The chain links TRBV18 to TRBJ1-4, with a possible D match to TRBD1 (5 bases). V was trimmed by 3 bases and J by 0 bases, leaving 11 bases between them. The germline V gene encodes CDR1 KGHSH and CDR2 LQKENI. The CDR3 has 16 residues. CDR3 amino acids: CASSPLEGPTNEKLFF. The DNA of the CDR3 is TGTGCCAGCTCACCGTTAGAGGGACCAACTAATGAAAAACTGTTTTTT.

This clone showed up just once. The chain uses TRBV7-2 and TRBJ2-7; tentatively, D is TRBD1 or TRBD2 (6 bases each). The CDR3 sequence is 14 residues long. Germline CDR1 is SGHTA and CDR2 is FQGNSA. Trimming pared 4 bases from V and 9 bases from J, leaving 19 bases between. The CDR3 spells CASSSRIQGGRQYF. CDR3 bases: TGTGCCAGCAGCTCCCGGATACAGGGAGGCCGGCAGTACTTC.

The table lists this clone with a few counts. The genes are TRBV5-1 and TRBJ1-6; D not certain. CDR1 and CDR2 (germline): SGHRS, YFSETQ. Trimming took 0 bases from V and 7 from J, leaving 8 bases between them. The CDR3 is 14 residues long. The CDR3 is CASSLDSANSPLHF. The CDR3 DNA is TGCGCCAGCAGCTTGGACAGCGCGAATTCACCCCTCCACTTT.

The chain couples TRBV4-1 to TRBJ1-1; the D is unclear. The CDR3 has 15 amino acids. The V gene lost 0 bases and the J gene lost 5 bases, with 13 bases spanning the gap. Germline assignment: CDR1 MGHRA and CDR2 YSYEKL. This CDR3 reads CASSQEGTLRTEAFF. The CDR3 DNA reads TGCGCCAGCAGCCAAGAGGGCACCCTGAGGACTGAAGCTTTCTTT.

The CDR3 protein is CASSLARPQASSYNEQFF. CDR3 nucleotide sequence: TGTGCCAGCAGCTTAGCAAGACCACAGGCTAGCTCCTACAATGAGCAGTTCTTC. This chain joins TRBV11-2 and TRBJ2-1, with a tentative D call TRBD1 (5 bases). The length of the CDR3 is 18 residues. The V gene lost 1 base and the J gene lost 0 bases, with 16 bases spanning the gap. Germline V gene data show CDR1 as SGHAT and CDR2 as FQNNGV.

The rearrangement joins TRBV5-1 to TRBJ2-1; the D call may be TRBD1 or TRBD2 (6 bases each). Trimming left V 1 base short and J 8 bases short, with 16 bases between. CDR3 size: 15 residues. The germline V gene has CDR1 SGHRS and CDR2 YFSETQ. In nucleotides, the CDR3 is TGCGCCAGCAGCTTGTTTGCTAGGGGGGTCGATGAGCAGTTCTTC. Its translation: CASSLFARGVDEQFF.

This chain links TRBV7-9 with TRBJ2-2; D is unclear. The CDR3 is 18 residues long. Trimming left V 2 bases short and J 3 bases short, with 19 bases between. CDR1 and CDR2 from the germline V gene are SEHNR and FQNEAQ (reference sequence). The CDR3 reads CASSLQWEQLIDTGELFF. Here the CDR3 DNA reads TGTGCCAGCAGCTTACAGTGGGAACAGCTGATAGACACCGGGGAGCTGTTTTTT.

The chain links TRBV4-3 to TRBJ1-1; D uncertain. This CDR3 is built from 14 residues. The germline gives CDR1 LGHNA, CDR2 YSLEER. The ends were cut back, 0 bases at V and 6 bases at J, with 11 bases in the middle. For the CDR3, the DNA is TGCGCCAGCAGCCAAGATCAAGAGGGCTCTGAAGCTTTCTTT. Amino acid sequence: CASSQDQEGSEAFF.